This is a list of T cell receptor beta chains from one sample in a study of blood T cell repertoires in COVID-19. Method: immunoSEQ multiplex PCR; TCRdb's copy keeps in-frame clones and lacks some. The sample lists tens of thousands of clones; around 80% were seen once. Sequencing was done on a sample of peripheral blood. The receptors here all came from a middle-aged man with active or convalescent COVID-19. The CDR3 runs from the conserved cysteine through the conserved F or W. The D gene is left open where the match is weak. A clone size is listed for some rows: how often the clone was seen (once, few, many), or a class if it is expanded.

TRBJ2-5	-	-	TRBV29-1	TGCAGCGTTGAAGGCACTGGAGCTTTACGGGAGACCCAGTACTTC	CSVEGTGALRETQYF
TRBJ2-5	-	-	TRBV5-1	TGCGCCAGCAGCTTGTGGGGGGAGATTCAAGAGACCCAGTACTTC	CASSLWGEIQETQYF
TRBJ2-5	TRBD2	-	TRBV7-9	TGTGCCAGCAGCTCTAGCGGGGGAGAGACCCAGTACTTC	CASSSSGGETQYF
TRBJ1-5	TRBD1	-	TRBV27	TGTGCCAGCAGTTCAGGACAGGGAAGCAATCAGCCCCAGCATTTT	CASSSGQGSNQPQHF
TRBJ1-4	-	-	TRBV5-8	TGTGCCAGCAGCTTGGAGGGGGGGCTTTGGGAAAAACTGTTTTTT	CASSLEGGLWEKLFF
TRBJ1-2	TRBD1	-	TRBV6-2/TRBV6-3	TGTGCCAGCAGCCGGACAGGGGGCAGTGTAGATGGCTACACCTTC	CASSRTGGSVDGYTF
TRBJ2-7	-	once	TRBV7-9	TGTGCCAGCAGCTTAGTGGGCAGGGGCTACGAGCAGTACTTC	CASSLVGRGYEQYF
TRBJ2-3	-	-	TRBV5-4	TGTGCCAGCAGCTCGGGGGGACATAAACAAGATACGCAGTATTTT	CASSSGGHKQDTQYF
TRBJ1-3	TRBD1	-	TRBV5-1	TGCGCCAGCAGCCCCGGGACAGGGGGCACTGGAAACACCATATATTTT	CASSPGTGGTGNTIYF
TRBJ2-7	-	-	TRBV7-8	TGTGCCAGCAGCTTAGTTGGGTTAGCTCACGAGCAGTACTTC	CASSLVGLAHEQYF
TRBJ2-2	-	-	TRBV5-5	TGTGCCAGCAGCTTGGACCAGGCCGGAACCGGGGAGCTGTTTTTT	CASSLDQAGTGELFF
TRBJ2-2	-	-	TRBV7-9	TGTGCCAGCAGCTCTCCTAACTCGAACACCGGGGAGCTGTTTTTT	CASSSPNSNTGELFF
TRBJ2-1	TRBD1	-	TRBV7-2	TGTGCCAGCAGCTTAGTGACAGGGGTGGGCAATGAGCAGTTCTTC	CASSLVTGVGNEQFF
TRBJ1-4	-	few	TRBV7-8	TGTGCCAGCAGCTTAGGGGCGGGGGGCACTAATGAAAAACTGTTTTTT	CASSLGAGGTNEKLFF
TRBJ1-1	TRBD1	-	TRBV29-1	TGCAGCGCCCTGAGAGGGGGCCACACTGAAGCTTTCTTT	CSALRGGHTEAFF
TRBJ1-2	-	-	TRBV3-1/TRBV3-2	TGTGCCAGCAGCCAGTCTAATACAGGGAACTATGGCTACACCTTC	CASSQSNTGNYGYTF
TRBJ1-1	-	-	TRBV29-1	TGCAGCGTTGACCGGGACATGAACACTGAAGCTTTCTTT	CSVDRDMNTEAFF